These 8 T cell receptor beta chains were all obtained from the same sample, sequenced in a study of T cell changes during pregnancy in multiple sclerosis (dated by TCRdb to about 2019). The library was made by the immunoSEQ multiplex PCR assay. Drawn from immuneACCESS, this table holds only the in-frame rearrangements with V and J called that TCRdb kept. Clones are partly lost; checked studies trace under half to an unresolved V gene and leave the rest unexplained. The sample profile shows about 75,000 clones; approximately 95% of them were found once. 0.13% to 0.15% of the sample lies in the top ten. The source material was CD4+ T cells from peripheral blood mononuclear cells, sampled after pregnancy. These receptors all come from a female donor with multiple sclerosis, enrolled in a pregnancy study.

Details on this clone: The germline gene is not matched at one end of the junction; a read error may be the cause. V gene TRBV7-7 combines with J gene TRBJ2-7; possible D gene TRBD2, 6 bases. Germline V gene data show CDR1 as SSHAT and CDR2 as FNYEAQ (reference sequence). CDR3 size: 15 residues. CDR3 DNA sequence: TGTGCTAGCAGCCCGGGAGTGACAGACTACTACGAGCAGTACTTC. Its translation: CASSPGVTDYYEQYF.

CDR3 protein: CASSYRDTNTGGYTF. In DNA, the CDR3 is TGTGCCAGCAGCTACCGGGACACGAACACAGGTGGCTACACCTTC. The rearrangement uses TRBV7-9 and TRBJ1-2; tentatively, D is TRBD1 (6 bases). In germline, CDR1 is SEHNR, CDR2 FQNEAQ (reference sequence). With 4 bases removed from V and 7 bases from J, the gap between germline ends came to 19 bases. The CDR3 length is 15 residues.

The chain links TRBV10-2 to TRBJ2-6; TRBD1 matches 7 bases. CDR1 and CDR2 from the germline V gene are WSHSY and SAAADI. The CDR3 is made up of 17 amino acids. V dropped 6 bases and J dropped 0; count of bases not matched to a gene: 8. CDR3 residues: CASRADRVGSGANVLTF. The CDR3, as DNA: TGCGCCAGCAGAGCTGACAGGGTAGGCTCTGGGGCCAACGTCCTGACTTTC.

The gene calls are TRBV5-1 and TRBJ1-1, with a possible D match to TRBD1 (6 bases). Per the germline V gene, CDR1 is SGHRS and CDR2 is YFSETQ. The CDR3 has 14 residues. V gave up 3 bases and J gave up 5 bases, with 14 bases separating them. The CDR3 DNA sequence: TGCGCCAGCAGCTCACACGTACAGGGTACTGAAGCTTTCTTT. It encodes CASSSHVQGTEAFF. The full variable domain, its missing parts supplied by reference TRBV5-1 and TRBJ1-1, is KAGVTQTPRYLIKTRGQQVTLSCSPISGHRSVSWYQQTPGQGLQFLFEYFSETQRNKGNFPGRFSGRQFSNSRSEMNVSTLELGDSALYLCASSSHVQGTEAFFGQGTRLTVV.

V and J are TRBV6-6 and TRBJ2-7; D is perhaps TRBD2 (5 bases). Germline CDR1 and CDR2: MNHNY and SVGAGI (reference sequence). Between the trimmed V and J ends, which lost 0 bases and 9 bases, there was a span of 18 bases. The CDR3 sequence is 15 residues long. CDR3 DNA sequence: TGTGCCAGCAGTTACTCAGGGTCGAGAGGGAACTCGCAGTACTTC. This encodes CASSYSGSRGNSQYF.

The V call is TRBV29-1, the J call TRBJ2-2; 8 nucleotides match TRBD2. V lost 0 bases, J lost 1 base, and 1 base stayed unmatched. Per germline, CDR1 SQVTM and CDR2 ANQGSEA. The CDR3 runs 15 residues. CDR3: CSVEEAGVNTGELFF. The CDR3 coding sequence is TGCAGCGTTGAAGAAGCGGGAGTGAACACCGGGGAGCTGTTTTTT.

The chain is built from TRBV2 and TRBJ1-1; D is possibly TRBD1 (6 bases). V gave up 6 bases and J gave up 1 base, with 12 bases separating them. This CDR3 comprises 14 residues. Germline lookup yields CDR1 SNHLY and CDR2 FYNNEI. The DNA of the CDR3 is TGTGCCAGCAGGGGGACACCCAGGAACACTGAAGCTTTCTTT. Protein: CASRGTPRNTEAFF.

The chain links TRBV10-3 to TRBJ2-1; the D gene is possibly TRBD1 (7 bases). The V end was cut by 0 bases, the J end by 7 bases, with 16 bases between. Germline assignment: CDR1 ENHRY and CDR2 SYGVKD. The CDR3 length is 16 residues. CDR3 coding DNA: TGTGCCATCAGTGAGTCCGGAGGGGGCGACGTAAATGAGCAGTTCTTC. This translates into CAISESGGGDVNEQFF.